This T cell receptor (beta chain) stems from a study of shared clonotypes between healthy human individuals. Overall study results and limits: Against clonotypes common to all four donors, non-shared ones had lower generation probabilities.

Cells designated naive CD8 were CD45RO-negative and were positively selected for CCR7, with terminally differentiated effector memory CD45RA+ cells excluded. Every immunoSEQ plate was one replicate of a subset's evenly spread DNA. In replicate PCRs of sorted subsets, approximately 210 ng DNA, about 30,000 T cell genomes, was used. Some clones are missing from TCRdb's copy, which holds only in-frame ones; the method was immunoSEQ multiplex PCR. The sample has 2 million to 2.5 million clones, roughly 91% seen once. This CDR3 comprises 15 residues. V shed 6 bases and J shed 3 bases, with 15 bases lying between them. Germline V lookup: CDR1 LNHDA, CDR2 SQIVND (reference sequence). As for this clone: No antigen is known for it.

Source material: naive CD8+ T cells from PBMCs. The rearrangement joins TRBV19 to TRBJ2-1; D may be TRBD2 (6 bases). The source of this sequence is a man in his late teens or twenties in good health. Some clones in this sample may be carry-over from other donors' samples. CDR3 in amino acids: CASRFMAEGYNEQFF. In nucleotides, the CDR3 is TGTGCCAGTAGATTTATGGCGGAGGGCTACAATGAGCAGTTCTTC.